Shown below are 20 T cell receptor beta chains from a single sample sequenced in a study of cytomegalovirus exposure and HLA in healthy donors. The method was immunoSEQ multiplex PCR; TCRdb's version includes in-frame clones alone and lacks a portion of them. Among around 60,000 clones listed, 95% were seen once. Sequencing input: PBMCs. The receptors shown here come from a woman between 18 and 29 years old in good health and CMV-seropositive.

The chain couples TRBV30 to TRBJ1-5; D is ambiguous. Trimming took 3 bases from V and 6 from J, leaving 21 bases between them. Germline assignment: CDR1 GTSNPN and CDR2 SVGIG (reference sequence). The CDR3 is 16 residues long. The CDR3 sequence is CAWREVGRGTVQPQHF. Written as DNA, the CDR3 is TGTGCCTGGAGGGAGGTAGGCCGAGGTACGGTTCAGCCCCAGCATTTT.

The rearrangement uses TRBV6-5 and TRBJ1-1; D possibly corresponds to TRBD1 (6 bases). Germline CDR1 and CDR2: MNHEY and SVGAGI. CDR3 length: 15 residues. V was cut by 5 bases and J by 2 bases, with 15 bases left in between. CDR3 DNA sequence: TGTGCCAGCAGTCCCCCCGACAGGAGAAACACTGAAGCTTTCTTT. Its protein is CASSPPDRRNTEAFF.

The chain recombines TRBV15 with TRBJ1-6; D is unresolved. Looked up from germline, CDR1 is LNHNV and CDR2 is YYDKDF (reference sequence). The CDR3 spans 14 residues. The ends were cut back, 6 bases at V and 7 bases at J, with 13 bases in the middle. Written as DNA, the CDR3 is TGTGCCACCAGGACAAGCTTAAGGAATTCACCCCTCCACTTT. It is translated as CATRTSLRNSPLHF.

The CDR3 DNA is TGTGCCAGCTCACCATGGAGGCGGGGAGAAGAGACCCAGTACTTC. This codes for CASSPWRRGEETQYF. The chain recombines TRBV18 with TRBJ2-5; a weak D match, TRBD2 (6 bases). The CDR3 is 15 amino acids. The V gene lost 2 bases and the J gene lost 3 bases, with 13 bases spanning the gap. Germline lookup yields CDR1 KGHSH and CDR2 LQKENI.

The rearrangement joins TRBV7-6 to TRBJ2-2, with 12 bases identical to TRBD2. CDR1 is SGHVS, CDR2 FNYEAQ, per germline. This CDR3 comprises 19 residues. J gave up 2 bases and V 5 bases, and 12 bases lay outside the gene matches. The CDR3, as DNA: TGTGCCAGCAGCCACGACTTGGCTAGCGGGAGGGCCAACACCGGGGAGCTGTTTTTT. This gives the protein CASSHDLASGRANTGELFF.

This chain joins TRBV9 and TRBJ1-2, with D possibly TRBD1 on 5 matching bases. Germline V gene lookup returns CDR1 SGDLS and CDR2 YYNGEE. The CDR3 is 16 amino acids. Trimming left V 5 bases short and J 4 bases short, with 21 bases between. The CDR3 is CASRDDQGLTGYGYTF. DNA of the CDR3: TGTGCCAGCAGGGACGATCAGGGCCTGACTGGCTATGGCTACACCTTC.

This clone occurred once. The J gene is TRBJ2-1, the V gene TRBV27; 9 bases align to TRBD2. Germline V gene sequence: CDR1 MNHEY, CDR2 SMNVEV (reference sequence). V was clipped by 1 base and J by 3 bases; unmatched bases: 4. The CDR3 is 16 residues long. CDR3 amino acids: CASSLLGGRGYNEQFF. CDR3 in DNA: TGTGCCAGCAGTTTATTGGGCGGGAGGGGCTACAATGAGCAGTTCTTC.

The CDR3: CATSEDRGRGYGYTF. DNA of the CDR3: TGTGCCACCAGCGAGGACAGGGGACGAGGCTATGGCTACACCTTC. The J gene is TRBJ1-2, the V gene TRBV15; 9 nucleotides line up with TRBD1. Unmatched junction bases numbered 8, after V lost 5 bases and J lost 4 bases. The CDR3 has 15 residues. In germline, CDR1 is LNHNV, CDR2 YYDKDF (reference sequence). Combining the CDR3 with reference TRBV15 and TRBJ1-2 gives the whole variable domain DAMVIQNPRYQVTQFGKPVTLSCSQTLNHNVMYWYQQKSSQAPKLLFHYYDKDFNNEADTPDNFQSRRPNTSFCFLDIRSPGLGDTAMYLCATSEDRGRGYGYTFGSGTRLTVV.

The chain joins TRBV11-1 to TRBJ2-7, with a weak D call TRBD2 (5 bases). Trimming pared 2 bases from V and 3 bases from J, leaving 14 bases between. The CDR3 length is 15 residues. Germline values: CDR1 SGHAT, CDR2 FQDESV (reference sequence). The chain's CDR3 is CASSLRSGSRYEQYF. The CDR3 DNA sequence: TGTGCCAGCAGCTTAAGATCGGGGTCGCGCTACGAGCAGTACTTC.

The V call is TRBV27, the J call TRBJ2-1; D is perhaps TRBD2 (6 bases). The CDR3 covers 14 residues. Germline V lookup: CDR1 MNHEY, CDR2 SMNVEV (reference sequence). V lost 3 bases, J lost 4 bases, and 10 bases lay in between. The CDR3: CASSFSGLYNEQFF. For the CDR3, the DNA is TGTGCCAGCAGTTTTTCCGGACTATACAATGAGCAGTTCTTC.

V and J are TRBV7-6 and TRBJ2-1; 7 bases fit TRBD1. The J segment lost 2 bases and the V segment lost 3 bases, leaving 1 base of the junction unmatched. This CDR3 is built from 14 residues. Germline-derived CDR1 and CDR2 are SGHVS and FNYEAQ. The CDR3 sequence: CASSLTGPYNEQFF. In nucleotides, the CDR3 is TGTGCCAGCAGCTTGACAGGGCCCTACAATGAGCAGTTCTTC.

This clone was counted a single time. This chain connects TRBV28 to TRBJ2-3; TRBD2 aligns across 14 bases. V dropped 4 bases and J dropped 6; count of bases not matched to a gene: 18. This CDR3 is 20 amino acids long. In germline, CDR1 is MDHEN, CDR2 SYDVKM. The CDR3 coding sequence is TGTGCCAGCAGTTCCATCTTCCAGATGAAGGGACTAGCGGGGGCGGATACGCAGTATTTT. This sequence encodes CASSSIFQMKGLAGADTQYF.

The chain carries TRBV7-2 and TRBJ1-1; D perhaps matches TRBD1 (6 bases). Trimming removed 3 bases from V and 1 base from J, with 6 bases in between. Germline V gene lookup returns CDR1 SGHTA and CDR2 FQGNSA. The CDR3 length is 13 residues. This CDR3 reads CASSLTGNTEAFF. DNA of the CDR3: TGTGCCAGCAGCTTGACAGGGAACACTGAAGCTTTCTTT. Full variable domain (remainder filled in from reference TRBV7-2 and TRBJ1-1): GAGVSQSPSNKVTEKGKDVELRCDPISGHTALYWYRQSLGQGLEFLIYFQGNSAPDKSGLPSDRFSAERTGGSVSTLTIQRTQQEDSAVYLCASSLTGNTEAFFGQGTRLTVV.

The chain employs TRBV7-9 and TRBJ2-7; 9 nucleotides match TRBD1. Trimming at V came to 6 bases and at J to 2 bases, leaving 5 bases not matched to a gene. The germline CDR1 and CDR2 sequences are SEHNR and FQNEAQ (reference sequence). The CDR3 contains 14 residues. CDR3 sequence: CASRGDREAYEQYF. CDR3 nucleotide sequence: TGTGCCAGCAGGGGGGACAGGGAGGCCTACGAGCAGTACTTC.

The rearrangement links TRBV27 to TRBJ1-2, with 8 bases identical to TRBD1. Looked up from germline, CDR1 is MNHEY and CDR2 is SMNVEV (reference sequence). With 5 bases clipped from V and 3 bases from J, the junction kept 2 bases outside the gene matches. The CDR3 spans 13 residues. CDR3 sequence (DNA): TGTGCCAGCAGTGCGACAGGGGACTATGGCTACACCTTC. It is translated as CASSATGDYGYTF.

V and J are TRBV5-8 and TRBJ2-3; tentative D call: TRBD1 (8 bases). This CDR3 contains 15 residues. The germline CDR1 and CDR2 sequences are SGHTS and YDEGEE. The V and J ends lost 1 base and 2 bases respectively, with 11 bases between them. CDR3: CASSLTGGDTDTQYF. The CDR3 DNA reads as TGTGCCAGCAGCTTGACAGGGGGGGACACAGATACGCAGTATTTT.

The chain couples TRBV9 to TRBJ1-4; D unresolved. CDR3 size: 12 residues. CDR1 is SGDLS and CDR2 is YYNGEE in the germline V gene. V was pared by 3 bases and J by 6 bases, with 6 bases between. In DNA, the CDR3 is TGTGCCAGCAGCGCCTACGATGAAAAACTGTTTTTT. It yields the protein CASSAYDEKLFF.

The chain recombines TRBV5-1 with TRBJ2-7; 7 bases align to TRBD2. Looked up from germline, CDR1 is SGHRS and CDR2 is YFSETQ. V trimming: 1 base; J trimming: 5 bases; junction bases outside the gene matches: 9. This CDR3 is 15 amino acids long. The CDR3 spells CASSLPETSLHEQYF. The CDR3 coding sequence is TGCGCCAGCAGCTTGCCGGAGACTAGCCTCCACGAGCAGTACTTC.

V usage is TRBV13 and J usage is TRBJ1-4, with D unresolved. The germline CDR1 and CDR2 sequences are PRHDT and FYEKMQ (reference sequence). V lost 5 bases and J 4 bases, leaving 14 bases between the germline ends. The CDR3 has 15 amino acids. The CDR3 loop reads CASSPPRVGNEKLFF. The CDR3 region has the DNA TGTGCCAGCAGCCCTCCCCGGGTGGGTAATGAAAAACTGTTTTTT. Using reference TRBV13 and TRBJ1-4 for the parts outside the CDR3, the full variable domain is AAGVIQSPRHLIKEKRETATLKCYPIPRHDTVYWYQQGPGQDPQFLISFYEKMQSDKGSIPDRFSAQQFSDYHSELNMSSLELGDSALYFCASSPPRVGNEKLFFGSGTQLSVL.

The chain joins TRBV9 to TRBJ2-3; 9 nucleotides agree with TRBD1. The CDR3 totals 15 residues. Germline V CDR1 and CDR2: SGDLS, YYNGEE. Germline trimming cut 5 bases from V and 4 bases from J; bases unmatched to any gene: 8. The CDR3 loop is CASSVDRGFSDTQYF. The CDR3 DNA reads as TGTGCCAGCAGTGTGGACAGGGGATTTTCAGATACGCAGTATTTT.